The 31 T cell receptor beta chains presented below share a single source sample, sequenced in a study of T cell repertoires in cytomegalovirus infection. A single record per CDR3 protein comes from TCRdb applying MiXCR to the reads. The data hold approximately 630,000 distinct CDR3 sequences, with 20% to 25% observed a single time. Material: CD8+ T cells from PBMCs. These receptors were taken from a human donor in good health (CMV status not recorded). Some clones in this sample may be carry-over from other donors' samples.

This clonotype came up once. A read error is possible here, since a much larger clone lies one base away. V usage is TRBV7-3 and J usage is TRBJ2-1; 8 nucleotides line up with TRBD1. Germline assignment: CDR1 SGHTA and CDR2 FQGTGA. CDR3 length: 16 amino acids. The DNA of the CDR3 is TGTGTCAGCAGCCCGAAGGACAGGGAACCTTACAATGAGCAGTTCTTC. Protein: CVSSPKDREPYNEQFF.

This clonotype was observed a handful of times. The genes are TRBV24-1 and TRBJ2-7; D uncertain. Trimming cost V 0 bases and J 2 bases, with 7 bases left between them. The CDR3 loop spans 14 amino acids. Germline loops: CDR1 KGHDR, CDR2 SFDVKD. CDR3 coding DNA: TGTGCCACCAGTGATTTGGGCAAGCCCTACGAGCAGTACGTC. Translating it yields CATSDLGKPYEQYV.

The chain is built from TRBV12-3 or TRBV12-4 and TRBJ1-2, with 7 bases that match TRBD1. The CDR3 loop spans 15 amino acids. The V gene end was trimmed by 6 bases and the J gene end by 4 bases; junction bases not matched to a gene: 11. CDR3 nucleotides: TGTGCCAGCAGCCCGGGACAGCCATCGATCTATGGCTACACCTTC. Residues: CASSPGQPSIYGYTF.

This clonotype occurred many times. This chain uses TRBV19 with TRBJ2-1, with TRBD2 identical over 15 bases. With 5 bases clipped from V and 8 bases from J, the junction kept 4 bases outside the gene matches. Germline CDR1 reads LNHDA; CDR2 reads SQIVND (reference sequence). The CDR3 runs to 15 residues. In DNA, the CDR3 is TGTGCCAGTAGTTGGACTAGCGGGGGGGGCGATGAGCAGTTCTTC. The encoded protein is CASSWTSGGGDEQFF.

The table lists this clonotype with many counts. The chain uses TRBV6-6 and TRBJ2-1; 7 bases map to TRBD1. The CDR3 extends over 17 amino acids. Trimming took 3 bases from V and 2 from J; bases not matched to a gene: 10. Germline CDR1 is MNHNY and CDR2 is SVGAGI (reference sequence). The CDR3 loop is CASSYGGRTGPYNEQFF. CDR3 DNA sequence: TGTGCCAGCAGTTATGGGGGTAGGACAGGCCCCTACAATGAGCAGTTCTTC.

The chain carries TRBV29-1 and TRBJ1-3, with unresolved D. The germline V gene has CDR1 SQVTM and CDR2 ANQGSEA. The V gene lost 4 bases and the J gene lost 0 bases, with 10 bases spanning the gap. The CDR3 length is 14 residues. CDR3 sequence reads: CSVVAAPSGNTIYF. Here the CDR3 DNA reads TGCAGCGTTGTGGCAGCACCCTCTGGAAACACCATATATTTT.

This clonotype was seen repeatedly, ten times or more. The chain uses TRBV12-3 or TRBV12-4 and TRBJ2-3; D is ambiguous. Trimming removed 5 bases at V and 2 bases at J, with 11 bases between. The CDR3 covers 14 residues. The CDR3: CASSPGGNTDTQYF. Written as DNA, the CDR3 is TGTGCCAGCAGTCCTGGTGGGAACACAGATACGCAGTATTTT.

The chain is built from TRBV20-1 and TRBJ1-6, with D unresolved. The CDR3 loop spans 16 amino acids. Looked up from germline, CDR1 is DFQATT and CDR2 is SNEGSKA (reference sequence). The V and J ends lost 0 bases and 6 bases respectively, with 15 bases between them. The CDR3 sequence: CSARDGQQTLNSPLHF. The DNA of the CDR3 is TGCAGTGCTAGAGATGGGCAGCAGACACTTAATTCACCCCTCCACTTT.

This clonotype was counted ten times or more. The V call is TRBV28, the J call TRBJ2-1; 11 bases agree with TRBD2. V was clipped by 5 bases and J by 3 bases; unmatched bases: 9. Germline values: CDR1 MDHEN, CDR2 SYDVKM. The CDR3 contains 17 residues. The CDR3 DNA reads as TGTGCCAGCAGTGTGCCACTAGCGGGGGTTATCTACAATGAGCAGTTCTTC. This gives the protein CASSVPLAGVIYNEQFF.

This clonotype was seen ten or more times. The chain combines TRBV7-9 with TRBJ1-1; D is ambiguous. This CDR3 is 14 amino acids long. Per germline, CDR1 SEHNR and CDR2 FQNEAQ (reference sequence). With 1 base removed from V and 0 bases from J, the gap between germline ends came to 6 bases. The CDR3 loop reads CASSLEEMNTEAFF. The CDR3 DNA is TGTGCCAGCAGCTTAGAGGAAATGAACACTGAAGCTTTCTTT.

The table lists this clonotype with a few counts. As DNA, the CDR3 is TGTGCCAGCCTTTCCCTCAGCGCACCCTACGAGCAGTACGTC. Protein product: CASLSLSAPYEQYV. The genes are TRBV6-2 or TRBV6-3 and TRBJ2-7, with unresolved D. The CDR3 is made up of 14 amino acids. Trimming left V 8 bases short and J 2 bases short, with 16 bases between. Per germline, CDR1 MNHEY and CDR2 SVGEGT.

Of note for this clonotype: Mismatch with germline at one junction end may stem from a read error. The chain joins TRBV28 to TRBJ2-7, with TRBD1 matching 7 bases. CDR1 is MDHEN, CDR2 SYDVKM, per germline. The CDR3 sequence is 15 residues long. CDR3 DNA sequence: TGTGCCAACAGTCCCTTACTCGGACAGGATGCCGAGCAGTACTTC. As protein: CANSPLLGQDAEQYF.

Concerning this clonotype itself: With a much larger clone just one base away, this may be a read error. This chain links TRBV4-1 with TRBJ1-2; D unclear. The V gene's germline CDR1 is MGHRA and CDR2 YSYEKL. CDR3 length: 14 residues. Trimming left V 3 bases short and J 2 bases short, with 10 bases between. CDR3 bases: TGCGCCAGCAGCCAGGCCCCGGAAAACTATGGCTACACCTTC. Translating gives CASSQAPENYGYTF.

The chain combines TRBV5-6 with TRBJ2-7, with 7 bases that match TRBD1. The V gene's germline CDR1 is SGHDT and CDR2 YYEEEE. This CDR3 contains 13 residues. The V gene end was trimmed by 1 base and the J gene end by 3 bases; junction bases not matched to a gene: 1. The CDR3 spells CASSLRGLYEQYV. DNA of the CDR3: TGTGCCAGCAGCTTGAGGGGGCTCTACGAGCAGTACGTC.

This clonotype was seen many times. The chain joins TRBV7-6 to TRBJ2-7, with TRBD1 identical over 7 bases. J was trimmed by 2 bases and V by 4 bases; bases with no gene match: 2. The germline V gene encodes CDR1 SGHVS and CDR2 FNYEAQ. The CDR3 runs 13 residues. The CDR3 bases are TGTGCCAGCAGCTCGGGACAGACCTACGAGCAGTACTTC. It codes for CASSSGQTYEQYF.

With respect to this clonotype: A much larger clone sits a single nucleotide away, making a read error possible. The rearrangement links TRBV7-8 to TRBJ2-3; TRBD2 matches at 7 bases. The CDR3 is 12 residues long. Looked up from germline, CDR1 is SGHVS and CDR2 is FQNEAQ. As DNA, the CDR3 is TGTGCCAACAGCGGGGTGGCGAAAGGGCAGTATTTT. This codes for CANSGVAKGQYF.

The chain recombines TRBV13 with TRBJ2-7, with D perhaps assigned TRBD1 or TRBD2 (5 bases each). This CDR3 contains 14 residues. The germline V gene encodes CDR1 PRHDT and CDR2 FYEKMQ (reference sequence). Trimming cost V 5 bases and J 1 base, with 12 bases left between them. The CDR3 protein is CASSDRDGSYEQYF. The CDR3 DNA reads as TGTGCCAGCAGCGACCGGGACGGATCCTACGAGCAGTACTTC.

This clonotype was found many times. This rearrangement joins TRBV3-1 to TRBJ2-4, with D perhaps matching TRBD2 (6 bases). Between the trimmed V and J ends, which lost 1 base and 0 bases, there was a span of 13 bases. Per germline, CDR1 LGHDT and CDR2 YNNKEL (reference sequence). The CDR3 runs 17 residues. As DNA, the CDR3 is TGTGCCAGCAGCCAAGGTTTCGGGGGAGTAGCCAAAAACATTCAGTACTTC. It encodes CASSQGFGGVAKNIQYF.

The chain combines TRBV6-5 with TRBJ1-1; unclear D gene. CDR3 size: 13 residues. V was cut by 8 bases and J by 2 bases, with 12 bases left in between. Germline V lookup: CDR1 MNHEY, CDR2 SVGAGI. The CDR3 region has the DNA TGTGCCAGCCATATTCAAATTAACACTGAAGCTTTCTTT. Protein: CASHIQINTEAFF.

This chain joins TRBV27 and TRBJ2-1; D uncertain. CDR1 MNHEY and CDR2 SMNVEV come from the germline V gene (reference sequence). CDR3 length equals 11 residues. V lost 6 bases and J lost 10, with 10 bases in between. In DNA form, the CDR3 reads TGTGCCAGCAGCGCTGGGTGGGAGCAGTTCTTC. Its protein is CASSAGWEQFF.

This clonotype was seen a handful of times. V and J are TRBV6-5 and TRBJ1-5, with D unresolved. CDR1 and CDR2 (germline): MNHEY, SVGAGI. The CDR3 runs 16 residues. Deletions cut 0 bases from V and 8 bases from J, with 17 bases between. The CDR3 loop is CASSYSADVGQEPQHF. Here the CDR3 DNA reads TGTGCCAGCAGTTACTCTGCGGATGTAGGGCAGGAGCCCCAGCATTTT.

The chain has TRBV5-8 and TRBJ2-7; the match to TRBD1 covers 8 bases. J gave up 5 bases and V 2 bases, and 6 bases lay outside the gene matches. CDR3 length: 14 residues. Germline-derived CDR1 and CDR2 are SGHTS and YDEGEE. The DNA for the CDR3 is TGTGCCAGCAGCTTTCTCCAGGGGGCAAACGAGCAGTACTTC. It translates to CASSFLQGANEQYF.

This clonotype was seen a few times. The CDR3 sequence is CASTPSEVFGYTF. CDR3 bases: TGTGCCAGCACCCCAAGCGAGGTATTTGGCTACACCTTC. The V call is TRBV6-2 or TRBV6-3, the J call TRBJ1-2; D unresolved. The length of the CDR3 is 13 residues. V lost 7 bases, J lost 7 bases, and 16 bases lay in between. Germline assignment: CDR1 MNHEY and CDR2 SVGEGT.

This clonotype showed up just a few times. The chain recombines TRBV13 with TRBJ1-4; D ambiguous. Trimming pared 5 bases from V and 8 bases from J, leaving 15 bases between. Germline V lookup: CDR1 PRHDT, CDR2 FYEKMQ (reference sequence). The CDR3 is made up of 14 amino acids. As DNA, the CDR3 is TGTGCCAGCAGCCTACGGTACGGCCCCGAAAAACTGTTTTTT. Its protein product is CASSLRYGPEKLFF.

The DNA of the CDR3 is TGTGCCAGCGGGCCCGGGGAGCTGTTTTTT. Translated, it gives CASGPGELFF. V gene TRBV2 combines with J gene TRBJ2-2, with no clear D. CDR1 is SNHLY and CDR2 is FYNNEI in the germline V gene. This CDR3 spans 10 amino acids. V dropped 8 bases and J dropped 6 bases, with 4 bases sitting between them. Combining the CDR3 with reference TRBV2 and TRBJ2-2 gives the whole variable domain EPEVTQTPSHQVTQMGQEVILRCVPISNHLYFYWYRQILGQKVEFLVSFYNNEISEKSEIFDDQFSVERPDGSNFTLKIRSTKLEDSAMYFCASGPGELFFGEGSRLTVL.

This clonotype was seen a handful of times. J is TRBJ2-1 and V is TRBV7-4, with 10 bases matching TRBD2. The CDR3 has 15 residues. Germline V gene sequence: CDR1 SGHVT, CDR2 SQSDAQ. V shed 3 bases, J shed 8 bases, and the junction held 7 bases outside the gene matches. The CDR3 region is CASSFSSGGYDEQFF. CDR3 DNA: TGTGCCAGCAGCTTCTCTAGCGGGGGTTACGATGAGCAGTTCTTC.

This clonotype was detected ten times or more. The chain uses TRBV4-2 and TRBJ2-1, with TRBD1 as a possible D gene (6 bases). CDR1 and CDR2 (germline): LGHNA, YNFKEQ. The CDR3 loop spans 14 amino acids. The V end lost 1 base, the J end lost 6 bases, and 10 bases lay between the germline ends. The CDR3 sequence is CASSQGTVSNEQFF. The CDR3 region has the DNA TGTGCCAGCAGCCAAGGGACAGTCTCCAATGAGCAGTTCTTC.

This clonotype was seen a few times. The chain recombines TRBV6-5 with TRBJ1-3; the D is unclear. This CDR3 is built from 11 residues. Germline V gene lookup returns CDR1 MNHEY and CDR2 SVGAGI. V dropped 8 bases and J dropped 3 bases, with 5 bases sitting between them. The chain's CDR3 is CASYFGNTIYF. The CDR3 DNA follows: TGTGCCAGCTACTTTGGAAACACCATATATTTT.

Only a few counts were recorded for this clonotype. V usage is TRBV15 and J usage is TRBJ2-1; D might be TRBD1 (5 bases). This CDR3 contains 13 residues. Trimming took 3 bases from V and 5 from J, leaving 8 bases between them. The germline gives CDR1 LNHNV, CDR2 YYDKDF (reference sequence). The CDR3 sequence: CATSSDRHNEQFF. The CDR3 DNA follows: TGTGCCACCAGCAGCGACAGACACAATGAGCAGTTCTTC.

The CDR3 loop is CSASGNQGYEQYV. DNA for the CDR3: TGCAGTGCTAGTGGCAACCAGGGTTACGAGCAGTACGTC. The chain links TRBV20-1 to TRBJ2-7, with D tentatively TRBD1 (5 bases). V was shortened by 3 bases and J by 4 bases, with 13 bases between the two germline ends. There are 13 residues in the CDR3. Germline V lookup: CDR1 DFQATT, CDR2 SNEGSKA (reference sequence).

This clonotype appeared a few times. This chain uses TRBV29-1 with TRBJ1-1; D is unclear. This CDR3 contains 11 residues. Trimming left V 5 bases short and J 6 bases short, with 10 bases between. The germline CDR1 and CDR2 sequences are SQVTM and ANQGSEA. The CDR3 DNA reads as TGCAGCGTTAAATATGGAGCTGAAGCTTTCTTT. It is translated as CSVKYGAEAFF.